Detailed here is one T cell receptor beta chain. These data originate in a study of control samples from healthy donors and cancer patients. Method: immunoSEQ multiplex PCR; TCRdb's copy keeps in-frame clones and lacks some. The sample records under 95,000 clones, over 65% being singletons. The sequenced sample consisted of blood. The TCR was taken from a man aged 50-59 years in good health.

The CDR3 reads CASSISWRDTYEQYF. The DNA of the CDR3 is TGTGCCAGTAGTATTTCGTGGCGGGACACCTACGAGCAGTACTTC. This chain connects TRBV19 to TRBJ2-7, with D perhaps given as TRBD1 or TRBD2 (6 bases each). The V end lost 3 bases, the J end lost 2 bases, and 14 bases lay between the germline ends. The germline V gene has CDR1 LNHDA and CDR2 SQIVND (reference sequence). The CDR3 extends over 15 amino acids.